This TCR beta chain was recorded in a study of T cells in Graves' hyperthyroidism and ophthalmopathy. This clonotype was seen more than once but under ten times. Its target is unknown. Researchers took RNA transcripts and amplified the TCR beta CDR3 regions from them. The primer set for the first-round RT-PCR of the TCR CDR3 was HTBI. Via MiXCR, TCRdb re-called the multiplex PCR reads, giving one row per CDR3 protein. The sample consists of 600,000 to 650,000 distinct CDR3 sequences, 20% of them appearing once. Study observations and caveats: For ophthalmopathy, model prediction preceded onset by a median approximately 6 months. Most thyroid clonotypes expanded above 0.001 appeared in blood too.

Germline CDR1 and CDR2: ENHRY and SYGVKD. CDR3 length: 14 amino acids. V lost 8 bases and J lost 2, with 15 bases in between. This clonotype was sampled from a man aged 25-45 years with Graves' ophthalmopathy. Sequenced material: blood. J is TRBJ2-5 and V is TRBV10-3, with TRBD1 as a possible D gene (7 bases). The CDR3: CAIAGGTSQETQYF. Here the CDR3 DNA reads TGTGCCATCGCAGGGGGGACTTCACAAGAGACCCAGTACTTC.